This T cell receptor beta chain was found in a study of T cell responses to AZD1222 COVID-19 vaccine. General study findings and limits: Every sample of the repertoires postdated the peak T cell response.

For this clone: Its specificity is not known.

Clones were sequenced by immunoSEQ multiplex PCR, and TCRdb holds only the in-frame ones, with some missing. Among about 120,000 clones listed, about 90% were seen once. The CDR3 length is 13 residues. Trimming removed 3 bases at V and 4 bases at J, with 10 bases between. The germline V gene encodes CDR1 DFQATT and CDR2 SNEGSKA (reference sequence). The TCR originated in an adult who received the AZD1222 COVID-19 vaccine. Sequencing used peripheral blood, obtained 28 days after the second AZD1222 dose. This chain links TRBV20-1 with TRBJ1-5; TRBD1 is a possible D gene (6 bases). In nucleotides, the CDR3 is TGCAGTGCTAGTCAACAGGGAAATCAGCCCCAGCATTTT. Protein: CSASQQGNQPQHF.